This TCR beta chain was identified during a study of cytomegalovirus exposure and HLA in healthy donors. General study results and limits: The study dropped some indistinguishable V segments, TRBV6-2 and TRBV6-3 among them.

Germline lookup yields CDR1 MDHEN and CDR2 SYDVKM. Unmatched junction bases numbered 12, after V lost 5 bases and J lost 4 bases. The CDR3 length is 16 residues. In the PCR, 60 Vbeta and 13 Jbeta primers were used. Clones were sequenced by immunoSEQ multiplex PCR, and TCRdb holds only the in-frame ones, with some missing. Altogether about 130,000 clones are present, around three quarters being singletons, with the ten largest covering 3% to 4.5%. About this clone: The antigen is not known.

V gene TRBV28 combines with J gene TRBJ2-7; 9 bases map to TRBD1. The clonotype was recovered from a man in his forties or fifties in good health and CMV-seronegative. Source material: PBMCs. Written as DNA, the CDR3 is TGTGCCAGCAGTCCCTCTGGGACAGGGTTTTCGTACGAGCAGTACTTC. Its translation: CASSPSGTGFSYEQYF.